The 3 T cell receptor beta chains reported below all come from one sample, sequenced in a study of T cells in Graves' hyperthyroidism and ophthalmopathy. RNA transcripts gave rise to amplified TCR beta CDR3 regions. A first-round RT-PCR of the TCR CDR3 used the HTBI primer set. MiXCR was run by TCRdb on the multiplex PCR reads, yielding one entry per CDR3 protein. The top ten clones hold 15% to 20% of a sample with 500,000 to 600,000 distinct CDR3 sequences, 46% of them seen once. Specimen: peripheral blood or thyroid tissue (not recorded which). The receptor source for this set is an adult woman with Graves' disease, either hyperthyroidism or ophthalmopathy (not recorded which).

This sequence joins TRBV20-1 and TRBJ2-6; D is perhaps TRBD1 (6 bases). The CDR3 runs 17 residues. Trimming shortened V by 2 bases and J by 4 bases, and 18 bases separated the two germline ends. CDR1 is DFQATT, CDR2 SNEGSKA, per germline (reference sequence). The CDR3 is CSARYGTPNTGANVLTF. CDR3 DNA: TGCAGTGCTAGATACGGGACACCGAACACCGGGGCCAACGTCCTGACTTTC.

This clonotype appeared many times. The CDR3 nucleotides read TGTGCCAGCAGCCTGCTGTTTAGTGGGAGGAACACTGAAGCTTTCTTT. Protein: CASSLLFSGRNTEAFF. The J gene is TRBJ1-1, the V gene TRBV7-9, with D uncertain. In germline, CDR1 is SEHNR, CDR2 FQNEAQ (reference sequence). The V gene lost 5 bases and the J gene lost 1 base, with 17 bases spanning the gap. The CDR3 is made up of 16 amino acids.

This clonotype has just one count. The V call is TRBV25-1, the J call TRBJ1-2; 7 nucleotides match TRBD1. Germline V gives CDR1 MGHDK, CDR2 SYGVNS. The length of the CDR3 is 15 residues. The DNA of the CDR3 is TGTGCTAGAGGGGCAGGGGGGAAATCCTACTATGGCTACACCTTC. Protein sequence: CARGAGGKSYYGYTF.